The rows below give T cell receptor beta chains drawn from one sample of a study of T cell responses to AZD1222 COVID-19 vaccine. TCRdb's copy holds only in-frame clones and misses some; the assay was immunoSEQ multiplex PCR. The table includes tens of thousands of clones, over 75% detected once. The material sequenced was peripheral blood, taken 28 days after the second AZD1222 dose. The receptors shown here come from an adult who received the AZD1222 COVID-19 vaccine. CDR3s include the opening cysteine and the closing phenylalanine or tryptophan. The D gene is left open where the match is weak. Some rows mark clone size as missing; the rest say once, few, many or name a class of expanded clone.

d_call | clone_size | cdr3_length | j_call | v_call | cdr3_nt | cdr3_aa
NA | NA | 13 | TRBJ2-7 | TRBV5-4 | TGTGCCACTTCGGTGGCAGGGCCCTACGAGCAGTACTTC | CATSVAGPYEQYF
TRBD1 | NA | 14 | TRBJ2-7 | TRBV19 | TGTGCCAGTCAGAATACAGGGGTAACCTACGAGCAGTACTTC | CASQNTGVTYEQYF
NA | NA | 15 | TRBJ2-1 | TRBV19 | TGTGCCAGTAAATCAGGAGGGGCTGGTAGGAATGAGCAGTTCTTC | CASKSGGAGRNEQFF
NA | NA | 15 | TRBJ1-5 | TRBV18 | TGTGCCAGCTCACCACCCCAGGGCCTCAATCAGCCCCAGCATTTT | CASSPPQGLNQPQHF
TRBD1 | once | 14 | TRBJ1-2 | TRBV30 | TGTGCCTGGAGTGTTGCAGGGGGCTTCTATGGCTACACCTTC | CAWSVAGGFYGYTF
NA | NA | 14 | TRBJ1-5 | TRBV3-1/TRBV3-2 | TGTGCCAGCAGCCAAGGAGTGGAGCCCCAGCCCCAGCATTTT | CASSQGVEPQPQHF
TRBD1 | NA | 13 | TRBJ1-6 | TRBV10-3 | TGTGCCACCGAAGGACAGGGAAATTCACCCCTCCACTTT | CATEGQGNSPLHF
NA | NA | 15 | TRBJ1-2 | TRBV2 | TGTGCCAGCAGTTCCCGACGGGTTGAGGACTATGGCTACACCTTC | CASSSRRVEDYGYTF
NA | NA | 11 | TRBJ1-1 | TRBV27 | TGTGCCAGCTACGGGCGGACTGAAGCTTTCTTT | CASYGRTEAFF
TRBD1 | NA | 14 | TRBJ2-7 | TRBV5-1 | TGCGCCAGCAGCGCCCGGACAGGGAGTTACGAGCAGTACTTC | CASSARTGSYEQYF
TRBD1 | NA | 15 | TRBJ2-2 | TRBV11-2 | TGTGCCAGCAGCTTAGTACAGGGGGCCGGCGGGGAGCTGTTTTTT | CASSLVQGAGGELFF
NA | many | 14 | TRBJ1-1 | TRBV6-1 | TGTGCCAGCAGTGAAAGGGCAGGGGCCACTGAAGCTTTCTTT | CASSERAGATEAFF
NA | few | 12 | TRBJ2-5 | TRBV29-1 | TGCAGCGTTGAAGCGGTAAAAGAGACCCAGTACTTC | CSVEAVKETQYF
NA | NA | 17 | TRBJ1-1 | TRBV5-1 | TGCGCCAGCAGCTTGGAGGGGTTGTCAGGGCGGAGGACTGAAGCTTTCTTT | CASSLEGLSGRRTEAFF
TRBD1 | NA | 16 | TRBJ1-4 | TRBV5-1 | TGCGCCAGCAGCTTGGGGAACAGGGGCGTAGGTGAAAAACTGTTTTTT | CASSLGNRGVGEKLFF
NA | NA | 16 | TRBJ2-3 | TRBV15 | TGTGCCACCAGCAGAGAGGGACGGGGAGCCCCAGATACGCAGTATTTT | CATSREGRGAPDTQYF
NA | NA | 16 | TRBJ2-1 | TRBV15 | TGTGCCACACTCCCCACTTGGGCAGGAGAGTACAATGAGCAGTTCTTC | CATLPTWAGEYNEQFF